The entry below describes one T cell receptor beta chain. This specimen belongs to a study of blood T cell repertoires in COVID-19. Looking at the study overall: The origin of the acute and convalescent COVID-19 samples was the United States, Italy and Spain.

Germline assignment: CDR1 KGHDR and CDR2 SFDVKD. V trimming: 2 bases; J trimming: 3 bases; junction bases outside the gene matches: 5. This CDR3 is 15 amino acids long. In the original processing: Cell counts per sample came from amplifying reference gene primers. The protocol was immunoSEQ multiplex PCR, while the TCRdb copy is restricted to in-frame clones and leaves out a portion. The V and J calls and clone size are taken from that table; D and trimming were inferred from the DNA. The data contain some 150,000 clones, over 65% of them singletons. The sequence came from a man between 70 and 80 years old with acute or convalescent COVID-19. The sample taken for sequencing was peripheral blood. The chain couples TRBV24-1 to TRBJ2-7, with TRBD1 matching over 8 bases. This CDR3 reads CATSDSGQARYEQYF. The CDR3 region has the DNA TGTGCCACCAGTGATTCGGGACAGGCTCGCTACGAGCAGTACTTC.